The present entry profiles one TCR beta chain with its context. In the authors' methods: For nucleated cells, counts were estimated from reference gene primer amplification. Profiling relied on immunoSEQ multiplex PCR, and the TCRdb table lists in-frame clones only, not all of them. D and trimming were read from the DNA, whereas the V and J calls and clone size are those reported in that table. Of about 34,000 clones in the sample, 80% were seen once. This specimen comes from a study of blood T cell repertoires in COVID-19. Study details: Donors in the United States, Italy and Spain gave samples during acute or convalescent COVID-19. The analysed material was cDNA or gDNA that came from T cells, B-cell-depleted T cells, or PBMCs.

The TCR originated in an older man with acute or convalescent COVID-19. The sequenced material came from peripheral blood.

CDR3 nucleotides: TGTGCCAGCTCACCGGTCGCCACAGGCAATGAAAAACTGTTTTTT. Its translation is CASSPVATGNEKLFF. The chain links TRBV18 to TRBJ1-4; D is perhaps TRBD1 (5 bases). Germline-derived CDR1 and CDR2 are KGHSH and LQKENI. V gave up 3 bases and J gave up 5 bases, with 13 bases separating them. The CDR3 is made up of 15 amino acids.